A single sample is the source of the 24 T cell receptor beta chains below, sequenced in a study of blood T cell repertoires in COVID-19. Sequencing used immunoSEQ multiplex PCR; TCRdb keeps in-frame clones, though not all of them. The sample contains roughly 200,000 clones, around 75% of which appear only once. Sequenced sample: peripheral blood. These receptors were taken from a woman aged 40 to 50 with COVID-19, enrolled during active disease.

The chain employs TRBV3-1 (or the pseudogene TRBV3-2) and TRBJ2-1; weak D call: TRBD2 (5 bases). Germline V gene lookup returns CDR1 LGHDT and CDR2 YNNKEL (reference sequence). V was cut by 2 bases and J by 15 bases, with 11 bases left in between. CDR3 length: 11 residues. The CDR3 sequence: CASSQTLDVFF. The CDR3 nucleotides are TGTGCCAGCAGCCAAACACTAGACGTGTTCTTC.

The chain links TRBV18 to TRBJ1-1, with 8 bases that match TRBD1. Germline V gives CDR1 KGHSH, CDR2 LQKENI. This CDR3 has 13 amino acids. The V gene end was trimmed by 2 bases and the J gene end by 10 bases; junction bases not matched to a gene: 6. This CDR3 reads CASSPMVDRGAFF. The CDR3 nucleotides are TGTGCCAGCTCACCAATGGTCGACAGGGGAGCTTTCTTT.

The V call is TRBV6-5, the J call TRBJ2-3; possible D gene TRBD1, 6 bases. The CDR3 length is 15 residues. The germline gives CDR1 MNHEY, CDR2 SVGAGI. Deletions cut 6 bases from V and 1 base from J, with 14 bases between. The CDR3 DNA reads as TGTGCCAGCAGCCGGGACACCGTCGGCACAGATACGCAGTATTTT. Residues: CASSRDTVGTDTQYF.

CDR3 sequence: CASRPTGGDQPQHF. Written as DNA, the CDR3 is TGCGCCAGCAGACCTACAGGGGGGGATCAGCCCCAGCATTTT. V usage is TRBV4-1 and J usage is TRBJ1-5, with 8 bases aligning to TRBD1. Trimming at V came to 6 bases and at J to 5 bases, leaving 6 bases not matched to a gene. Germline V lookup: CDR1 MGHRA, CDR2 YSYEKL. This CDR3 has 14 residues.

The chain has TRBV2 and TRBJ2-5, with 7 bases that match TRBD2. The CDR3 is 15 amino acids. V trimming: 1 base; J trimming: 4 bases; junction bases outside the gene matches: 6. The germline V gene has CDR1 SNHLY and CDR2 FYNNEI. This CDR3 reads CASSEVGGPGETQYF. DNA of the CDR3: TGTGCCAGCAGTGAAGTGGGAGGGCCGGGAGAGACCCAGTACTTC.

This chain links TRBV5-1 with TRBJ2-7; 7 nucleotides line up with TRBD1. The germline gives CDR1 SGHRS, CDR2 YFSETQ. This CDR3 is 12 amino acids long. Germline trimming cut 2 bases from V and 6 bases from J; bases unmatched to any gene: 2. CDR3: CASSFDRVEQYF. The CDR3, as DNA: TGCGCCAGCAGCTTCGACAGGGTCGAGCAGTACTTC.

This clone was detected only a few times. The chain combines TRBV4-1 with TRBJ1-2; the match to TRBD1 covers 12 bases. There are 15 residues in the CDR3. Germline V gene data show CDR1 as MGHRA and CDR2 as YSYEKL. The ends lost 3 bases at V and 5 bases at J; junction bases unmatched: 4. CDR3 bases: TGCGCCAGCAGCCACCCGGGACAGGGGGCTTATGGCTACACCTTC. Translating gives CASSHPGQGAYGYTF.

The J gene is TRBJ1-1, the V gene TRBV30; 7 nucleotides line up with TRBD1. This CDR3 contains 12 residues. Germline CDR1 reads GTSNPN; CDR2 reads SVGIG (reference sequence). V lost 7 bases, J lost 0 bases, and 2 bases stayed unmatched. CDR3 bases: TGTGCCTTGGGACAGTTGAACACTGAAGCTTTCTTT. This codes for CALGQLNTEAFF.

The rearrangement links TRBV25-1 to TRBJ1-5, with D unresolved. Trimming shortened V by 3 bases and J by 0 bases, and 9 bases separated the two germline ends. The CDR3 has 15 residues. Germline CDR1 reads MGHDK; CDR2 reads SYGVNS. The CDR3 loop reads CASSDVSVSNQPQHF. The CDR3, as DNA: TGTGCCAGCAGTGATGTGTCGGTTAGCAATCAGCCCCAGCATTTT.

The rearrangement links TRBV7-9 to TRBJ1-1; 8 bases agree with TRBD1. The CDR3 has 13 residues. Trimming at V came to 5 bases and at J to 3 bases, leaving 2 bases not matched to a gene. The germline gives CDR1 SEHNR, CDR2 FQNEAQ (reference sequence). In DNA, the CDR3 is TGTGCCAGCAGCGTGGACAGGGACACTGAAGCTTTCTTT. Residues: CASSVDRDTEAFF.

This chain connects TRBV7-9 to TRBJ2-2; the match to TRBD2 covers 10 bases. Looked up from germline, CDR1 is SEHNR and CDR2 is FQNEAQ (reference sequence). The J segment lost 5 bases and the V segment lost 5 bases, leaving 8 bases of the junction unmatched. The CDR3 contains 16 residues. CDR3 nucleotides: TGTGCCAGCAGCCCTCGGACTAGCGGAAGGACCGGGGAGCTGTTTTTT. Its protein is CASSPRTSGRTGELFF.

The CDR3 nucleotides are TGCAGCGTTGCACGGGGGGTTAATCAGCCCCAGCATTTT. Amino acid sequence: CSVARGVNQPQHF. The chain employs TRBV29-1 and TRBJ1-5; a weak D match, TRBD1 (5 bases). The CDR3 sequence is 13 residues long. Germline loops: CDR1 SQVTM, CDR2 ANQGSEA. V dropped 4 bases and J dropped 4 bases, with 11 bases sitting between them.

CDR3 bases: TGTGCCAGCAGCCGGGGAGGGAGGGTAAAGACTGAAGCTTTCTTT. This codes for CASSRGGRVKTEAFF. This sequence joins TRBV21-1 and TRBJ1-1. TRBV21-1 is a recognized pseudogene. The CDR3 is 15 amino acids.

In its sample, this clone was seen once. The genes are TRBV19 and TRBJ1-1, with no clear D. Trimming removed 5 bases from V and 8 bases from J, with 18 bases in between. CDR3 length equals 14 residues. Germline values: CDR1 LNHDA, CDR2 SQIVND (reference sequence). The CDR3 coding sequence is TGTGCCAGTAGTGTCGGGGTTTCGAACTCCGAAGCTTTCTTT. Its translation: CASSVGVSNSEAFF.

The V gene is TRBV6-4, the J gene TRBJ1-1; D remains unclear. Germline V CDR1 and CDR2: MRHNA, SNTAGT. Trimming cost V 6 bases and J 1 base, with 18 bases left between them. This CDR3 comprises 16 residues. The CDR3 region has the DNA TGTGCCAGCAGGGCCGGGGTCGGAACTGGGAACACTGAAGCTTTCTTT. This encodes CASRAGVGTGNTEAFF.

The chain links TRBV6-2 or TRBV6-3 to TRBJ2-5; 9 positions match TRBD2. This CDR3 region has 16 residues. Germline lookup yields CDR1 MNHEY and CDR2 SVGEGT. The J segment lost 6 bases and the V segment lost 6 bases, leaving 14 bases of the junction unmatched. As DNA, the CDR3 is TGTGCCAGCAGCCGTCCGCGCGGGGGGGCTCCGAAGACCCAGTACTTC. Its translation: CASSRPRGGAPKTQYF.

This clone was seen a single time. The chain uses TRBV10-1 and TRBJ2-1; TRBD2 is a possible D gene (6 bases). The CDR3 extends over 13 amino acids. CDR1 is WNHNN and CDR2 is SYGVQD in the germline V gene (reference sequence). V lost 3 bases to trimming and J lost 10 bases, with 13 bases between them. The CDR3 bases are TGCGCCAGCAGTGATGGAGGGAGGAACGAGCAGTTCTTC. Translating it yields CASSDGGRNEQFF.

The chain couples TRBV30 to TRBJ1-1; tentative D call: TRBD1 (6 bases). V gave up 0 bases and J gave up 1 base, with 12 bases separating them. In germline, CDR1 is GTSNPN, CDR2 SVGIG (reference sequence). The CDR3 runs 15 residues. In DNA form, the CDR3 reads TGTGCCTGGAGTGTATTTGGGACACCGAACACTGAAGCTTTCTTT. It yields the protein CAWSVFGTPNTEAFF.

CDR3 in amino acids: CASSPPQGTGTDTQYF. The CDR3, as DNA: TGTGCCAGCAGCCCTCCACAGGGGACGGGCACAGATACGCAGTATTTT. The V gene is TRBV3-1 (or the pseudogene TRBV3-2), the J gene TRBJ2-3; 7 bases match TRBD1. With 4 bases clipped from V and 1 base from J, the junction kept 8 bases outside the gene matches. Germline V gives CDR1 LGHDT, CDR2 YNNKEL (reference sequence). This CDR3 region has 16 residues.

The chain carries TRBV18 and TRBJ2-1; 14 nucleotides align to TRBD2. Losses at the gene ends were 4 bases for V and 0 bases for J; bases not matched to a gene: 5. The CDR3 has 18 amino acids. The germline CDR1 and CDR2 sequences are KGHSH and LQKENI. This CDR3 reads CASSRQTSGGASYNEQFF. Here the CDR3 DNA reads TGTGCCAGCTCACGACAGACTAGCGGGGGGGCCTCCTACAATGAGCAGTTCTTC.

This clone was seen just once. The chain combines TRBV27 with TRBJ2-1, with TRBD2 matching 13 bases. CDR3 length: 16 amino acids. V trimming: 5 bases; J trimming: 4 bases; junction bases outside the gene matches: 5. Germline assignment: CDR1 MNHEY and CDR2 SMNVEV (reference sequence). The CDR3 here is CASSPRLAGGYNEQFF. CDR3 DNA sequence: TGTGCCAGCAGTCCAAGACTAGCGGGAGGTTACAATGAGCAGTTCTTC.

The count of this clone is one. The V gene is TRBV19, the J gene TRBJ1-1, with D perhaps matching TRBD1 (5 bases). This CDR3 contains 16 residues. The ends were cut back, 0 bases at V and 5 bases at J, with 16 bases in the middle. Germline V gene sequence: CDR1 LNHDA, CDR2 SQIVND (reference sequence). This chain's CDR3 is CASSIDPAYTGTEAFF. The CDR3 DNA reads TGTGCCAGTAGTATAGACCCCGCATATACAGGAACTGAAGCTTTCTTT.

The V gene is TRBV2, the J gene TRBJ1-2; 8 nucleotides match TRBD1. The germline V gene has CDR1 SNHLY and CDR2 FYNNEI. Unmatched junction bases numbered 7, after V lost 4 bases and J lost 6 bases. CDR3 size: 14 residues. CDR3 loop: CASSGGRQGNGYTF. CDR3 DNA sequence: TGTGCCAGCAGTGGGGGGAGACAGGGGAATGGCTACACCTTC.

V usage is TRBV10-3 and J usage is TRBJ1-5; TRBD1 is a possible D gene (5 bases). CDR3 length: 17 residues. Germline V gene data show CDR1 as ENHRY and CDR2 as SYGVKD. V lost 0 bases to trimming and J lost 0 bases, with 12 bases between them. The CDR3 here is CAISESARADSNQPQHF. CDR3 nucleotide sequence: TGTGCCATCAGTGAGTCGGCCAGGGCAGATAGCAATCAGCCCCAGCATTTT.